This T cell receptor (beta chain) was recovered during a study of blood T cell repertoires in COVID-19. Overall study: Samples of COVID-19 (acute and convalescent) were obtained from the United States, Italy and Spain. Sample material is recorded as cDNA or gDNA derived from T cells, B-cell-depleted T cells, or PBMCs.

Two negative PCRs, clearance, or symptom resolution had been documented for recovered Cohort 3 donors. The method was immunoSEQ multiplex PCR; TCRdb's version includes in-frame clones alone and lacks a portion of them. Of over 200,000 clones in the sample, 84% were seen once. The TCR comes from a man between 60 and 70 years old who had recovered from COVID-19. Sequenced input: PBMCs or T cells enriched from blood (not recorded which).

CDR3: CASSLVAGTGNYGYTF. The CDR3 DNA reads TGTGCCAGCAGCTTAGTGGCCGGGACAGGGAACTATGGCTACACCTTC. J is TRBJ1-2 and V is TRBV7-9, with 9 bases lining up with TRBD1. The CDR3 is made up of 16 amino acids. The V gene end was trimmed by 1 base and the J gene end by 2 bases; junction bases not matched to a gene: 5. Germline loops: CDR1 SEHNR, CDR2 FQNEAQ (reference sequence).